This T cell receptor (beta chain) came from a study of T cell responses to AZD1222 COVID-19 vaccine. Study details: Investigators merged groups given second doses at roughly 4 or roughly 12 weeks.

Study conclusions and caveats: At baseline, seropositivity was found in only a handful of AZD1222 recipients. Among spike-specific TCRs, nearly half reportedly target unmutated variant regions.

V gave up 0 bases and J gave up 7 bases, with 6 bases separating them. The CDR3 runs 11 residues. CDR1 GTSNPN and CDR2 SVGIG come from the germline V gene (reference sequence). In regard to this clone: Its antigen is currently unknown.

Assay used: immunoSEQ multiplex PCR; TCRdb lists only in-frame clones, some missing. The repertoire holds around 130,000 clones, with approximately 93% as singletons. Sequenced here: peripheral blood, sampled on day 0 of AZD1222 vaccination. The V call is TRBV30, the J call TRBJ1-2; D ambiguous. This sequence was found in an adult in good health. CDR3 coding DNA: TGTGCCTGGAGTGTGTATTCTGGCTACACCTTC. Its translation: CAWSVYSGYTF.